This T cell receptor beta chain was sequenced for a study of T-cell reconstitution after alpha-beta-depleted transplantation in children. Unique molecular identifiers were incorporated during preparation of the TCRbeta library. One entry per CDR3 protein results from TCRdb running MiXCR on the PCR reads. The data show 150,000 to 250,000 distinct CDR3 sequences, with about 14% seen just once and approximately 13% held by the top ten. The CDR3 sequence is 14 residues long. CDR1 is MNHEY, CDR2 SVGAGI, per germline. The ends were cut back, 4 bases at V and 3 bases at J, with 12 bases in the middle. This clonotype appeared many times.

The genes are TRBV6-5 and TRBJ1-2; D unresolved. The source was PBMCs from the stem cell graft donor, collected from the stem cell graft. The clonotype comes from a human donor who donated a stem cell graft to a child with acute lymphoblastic leukemia. The CDR3 bases are TGTGCCAGCAGTTTGGACGGAGGATACTATGGCTACACCTTC. Its translation is CASSLDGGYYGYTF.